This T cell receptor (beta chain) was captured in a study of blood T cell repertoires in COVID-19. About the research overall: From the United States, Italy and Spain came samples of acute and convalescent COVID-19. Sources were T cells, B-cell-depleted T cells, or PBMCs; the material itself was cDNA or gDNA.

V shed 0 bases and J shed 10 bases, with 13 bases lying between them. Germline V gene lookup returns CDR1 GTSNPN and CDR2 SVGIG (reference sequence). The CDR3 runs to 14 residues. Original analysis: Reference gene primer amplification yielded estimated nucleated cell counts. Libraries were prepared by immunoSEQ multiplex PCR; TCRdb keeps only in-frame clonotypes and omits some of them. V, J and clone size reflect that table, while D and trimming were determined from the DNA. The sample gives some 200,000 clones, 88% of which show up once; 6% is in the top ten. The TCR sequence derives from a man aged 40-55 years with active or convalescent COVID-19. The sample comprised peripheral blood. The V call is TRBV30, the J call TRBJ1-6; D might be TRBD1 (6 bases). The CDR3 DNA follows: TGTGCCTGGAGTGTAACAGGGCTTGTCTCACCCCTCCACTTT. Its translation: CAWSVTGLVSPLHF.